This TCR beta chain was recovered during a study of shared clonotypes between healthy human individuals. Study in general: CD8 memory received one plate per donor, CD8 naive two, CD4 memory three and CD4 naive three. Study-wide points: Incompleteness in sorted-subset sequencing, despite large depth, was shown by rarefaction.

Trimming removed 2 bases from V and 0 bases from J, with 9 bases in between. CDR3 length: 15 residues. From germline, CDR1 is SGHRS and CDR2 YFSETQ. At deep level, the assay was performed. Sequencing was performed with immunoSEQ multiplex PCR; in TCRdb, only in-frame clones are kept and a portion is missing. The data contain approximately 1,000,000 clones, 75% to 85% of them seen just once; the ten biggest clones take up more than 0.5%. For this clone: The antigen remains unidentified.

V is TRBV5-1 and J is TRBJ1-3; tentatively, D is TRBD1 (5 bases). The source material was memory CD4+ T cells from PBMCs. Subset of the sample: CD45RA-negative fraction. This TCR derives from a man aged 18 to 30 in good health. Some clones in this sample may be carry-over from other donors' samples. The CDR3: CASSLQATSGNTIYF. The CDR3 DNA reads as TGCGCCAGCAGCTTACAGGCTACCTCTGGAAACACCATATATTTT.